This TCR beta chain originates from a study of blood T cell repertoires in COVID-19. Study context: Material from acute and convalescent COVID-19 was sourced from the United States, Italy and Spain.

This CDR3 is built from 18 residues. Germline-derived CDR1 and CDR2 are MGHRA and YSYEKL. J lost 7 bases, V lost 3 bases, and 15 bases had no gene match. While infection was still active, Seattle patients were enrolled and then followed longitudinally. Per the original data handling: Quantification of nucleated cells was approximated via reference gene primer amplification. Sequenced by immunoSEQ multiplex PCR; TCRdb stores in-frame clones only, minus some. Clonal size and the V and J genes are those of that table, whereas D and trimming came from the DNA. The table lists about 71,000 clones, approximately 80% of them singletons, with 6.5% to 7.5% in the top ten.

V gene TRBV4-1 combines with J gene TRBJ2-2; 9 nucleotides line up with TRBD2. Sequencing was done on a sample of peripheral blood. The origin of this receptor is a man aged 25-45 years with COVID-19, enrolled during active disease. The CDR3 sequence is CASSHELAGNLVGGELFF. The CDR3 nucleotides read TGCGCCAGCAGCCATGAACTAGCGGGCAACCTGGTTGGCGGGGAGCTGTTTTTT.